The 2 T cell receptor beta chains below were found in one sample sequenced in a study of type 1 regulatory T cells. Their cognate antigens are unknown. TCRdb used MiXCR to reprocess the reads, holding one entry per CDR3 protein. The table shows 35,000 to 50,000 distinct CDR3 sequences, with less than 15% occurring only once. The sample taken for sequencing was cultured non-Tr1 T cells, either the whole culture or a sorted T cell fraction (not recorded which). These receptor sequences come from a human donor in good health.

The genes are TRBV28 and TRBJ1-6; 7 nucleotides line up with TRBD1. The CDR3 runs to 14 residues. CDR1 and CDR2 from the germline V gene are MDHEN and SYDVKM. V shed 3 bases and J 6 bases; nucleotides not matched to a gene: 2. CDR3 nucleotide sequence: TGTGCCAGCAGTTTGGGACAGCCTAATTCACCCCTCCACTTT. Encoded protein: CASSLGQPNSPLHF.

Comments on this clonotype: It may be a read error: a sequence one base away is much more abundant. This chain connects TRBV28 to TRBJ2-5; possibly TRBD1 for D (5 bases). Germline lookup yields CDR1 MDHEN and CDR2 SYDVKM. The CDR3 contains 13 residues. DNA for the CDR3: TGTGCCGGCAGTCTCGTGACAGCAGAGACCCAGTACTTC. It is translated as CAGSLVTAETQYF. Looking up the rest from reference TRBV28 and TRBJ2-5 gives the full variable domain: DVKVTQSSRYLVKRTGEKVFLECVQDMDHENMFWYRQDPGLGLRLIYFSYDVKMKEKGDIPEGYSVSREKKERFSLILESASTNQTSMYLCAGSLVTAETQYFGPGTRLLVL.